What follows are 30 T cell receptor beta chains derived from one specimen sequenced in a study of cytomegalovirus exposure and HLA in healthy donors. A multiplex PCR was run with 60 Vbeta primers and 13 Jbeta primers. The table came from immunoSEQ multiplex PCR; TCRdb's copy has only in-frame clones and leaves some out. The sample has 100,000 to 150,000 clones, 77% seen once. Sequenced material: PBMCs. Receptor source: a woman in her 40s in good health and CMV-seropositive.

CDR3 DNA: TGTGCCAGCAGCCAAGATCATGGGAGGGATACGCAGTATTTT. As protein: CASSQDHGRDTQYF. This chain uses TRBV4-2 with TRBJ2-3, with D perhaps matching TRBD2 (6 bases). This CDR3 comprises 14 residues. V lost 0 bases and J lost 6, with 10 bases in between. The V gene's germline CDR1 is LGHNA and CDR2 YNFKEQ.

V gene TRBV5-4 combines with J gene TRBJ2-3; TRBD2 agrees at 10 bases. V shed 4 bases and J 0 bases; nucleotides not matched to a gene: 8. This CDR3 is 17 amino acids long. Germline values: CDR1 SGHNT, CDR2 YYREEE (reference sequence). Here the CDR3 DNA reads TGTGCCAGCAGCCTCACAACTAGCGGGATAAGCACAGATACGCAGTATTTT. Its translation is CASSLTTSGISTDTQYF.

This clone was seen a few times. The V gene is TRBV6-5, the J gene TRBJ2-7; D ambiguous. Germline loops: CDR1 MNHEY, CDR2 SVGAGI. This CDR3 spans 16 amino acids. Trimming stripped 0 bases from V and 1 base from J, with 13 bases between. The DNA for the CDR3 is TGTGCCAGCAGTTACTCGATACGTCAGGCGTCCTACGAGCAGTACTTC. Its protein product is CASSYSIRQASYEQYF.

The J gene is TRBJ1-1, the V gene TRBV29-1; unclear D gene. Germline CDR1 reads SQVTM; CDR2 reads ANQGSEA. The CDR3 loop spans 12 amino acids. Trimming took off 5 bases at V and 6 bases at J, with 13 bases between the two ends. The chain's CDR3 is CSVSIGGAEAFF. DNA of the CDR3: TGCAGCGTTTCAATTGGAGGCGCTGAAGCTTTCTTT.

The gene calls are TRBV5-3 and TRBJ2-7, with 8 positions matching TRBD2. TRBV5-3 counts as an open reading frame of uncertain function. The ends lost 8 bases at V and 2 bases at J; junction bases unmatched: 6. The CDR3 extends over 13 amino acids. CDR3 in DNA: TGTGCCAGTAGACCGGGACTAGCCTACGAGCAGTACTTC. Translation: CASRPGLAYEQYF.

CDR3 in amino acids: CASSLGPFRDRGETQYF. CDR3 nucleotide sequence: TGCGCCAGCAGCTTGGGCCCTTTCCGGGACAGGGGGGAGACCCAGTACTTC. The V call is TRBV5-1, the J call TRBJ2-5; TRBD1 matches at 11 bases. The CDR3 consists of 17 residues. With 0 bases clipped from V and 5 bases from J, the junction kept 9 bases outside the gene matches. Germline CDR1 SGHRS, CDR2 YFSETQ.

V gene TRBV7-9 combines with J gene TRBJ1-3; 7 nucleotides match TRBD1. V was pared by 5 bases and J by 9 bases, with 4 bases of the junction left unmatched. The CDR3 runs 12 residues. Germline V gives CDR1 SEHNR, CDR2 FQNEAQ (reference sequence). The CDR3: CASSTTGATIYF. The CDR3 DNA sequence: TGTGCCAGCAGCACAACAGGGGCCACCATATATTTT. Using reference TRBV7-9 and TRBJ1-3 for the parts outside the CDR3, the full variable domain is DTGVSQNPRHKITKRGQNVTFRCDPISEHNRLYWYRQTLGQGPEFLTYFQNEAQLEKSRLLSDRFSAERPKGSFSTLEIQRTEQGDSAMYLCASSTTGATIYFGEGSWLTVV.

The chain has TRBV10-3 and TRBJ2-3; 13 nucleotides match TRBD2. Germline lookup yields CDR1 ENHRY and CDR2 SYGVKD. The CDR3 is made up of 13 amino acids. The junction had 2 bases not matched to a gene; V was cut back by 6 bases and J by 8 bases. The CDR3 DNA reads TGTGCCATCAGAGGACTAGCGGGAGCTACGCAGTATTTT. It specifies CAIRGLAGATQYF.

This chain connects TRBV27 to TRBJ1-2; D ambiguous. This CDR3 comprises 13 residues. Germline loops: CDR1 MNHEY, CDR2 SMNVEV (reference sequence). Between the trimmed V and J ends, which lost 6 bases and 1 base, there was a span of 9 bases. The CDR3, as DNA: TGTGCCAGCAGACTAGGGAGTAACTATGGCTACACCTTC. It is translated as CASRLGSNYGYTF.

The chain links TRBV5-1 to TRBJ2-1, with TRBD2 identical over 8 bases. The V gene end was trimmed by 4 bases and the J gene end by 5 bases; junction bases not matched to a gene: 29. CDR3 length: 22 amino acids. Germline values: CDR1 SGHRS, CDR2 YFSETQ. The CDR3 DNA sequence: TGCGCCAGCAGCGACTCCGGGGGGAGGACCTACTCGAGCGGGAGAACCGACAATGAGCAGTTCTTC. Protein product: CASSDSGGRTYSSGRTDNEQFF.

CDR3 protein: CASSLSGPSYEQYF. In DNA form, the CDR3 reads TGTGCCAGCAGTTTATCGGGGCCTTCCTACGAGCAGTACTTC. This rearrangement joins TRBV27 to TRBJ2-7; possible D gene TRBD1, 5 bases. CDR3 length: 14 amino acids. Trimming left V 0 bases short and J 1 base short, with 7 bases between. Germline values: CDR1 MNHEY, CDR2 SMNVEV (reference sequence).

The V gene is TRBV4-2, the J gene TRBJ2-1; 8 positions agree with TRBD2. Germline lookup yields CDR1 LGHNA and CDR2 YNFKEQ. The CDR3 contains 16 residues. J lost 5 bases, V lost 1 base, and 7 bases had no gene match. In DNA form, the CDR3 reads TGTGCCAGCAGCCAAGGGTGGGCGGGGGGAGACAATGAGCAGTTCTTC. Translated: CASSQGWAGGDNEQFF.

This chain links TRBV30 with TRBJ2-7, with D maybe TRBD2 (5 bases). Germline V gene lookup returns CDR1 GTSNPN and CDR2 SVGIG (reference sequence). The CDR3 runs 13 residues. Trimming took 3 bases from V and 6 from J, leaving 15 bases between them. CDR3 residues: CAWRLAPQVEQYF. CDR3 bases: TGTGCCTGGAGGCTAGCTCCCCAGGTCGAGCAGTACTTC.

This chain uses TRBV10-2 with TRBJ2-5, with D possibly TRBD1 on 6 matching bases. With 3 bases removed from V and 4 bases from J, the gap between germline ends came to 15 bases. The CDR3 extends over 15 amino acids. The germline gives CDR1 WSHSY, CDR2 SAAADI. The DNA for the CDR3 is TGCGCCAGCAGTGAATTGGGGGCAGAGGGAGAGACCCAGTACTTC. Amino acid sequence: CASSELGAEGETQYF.

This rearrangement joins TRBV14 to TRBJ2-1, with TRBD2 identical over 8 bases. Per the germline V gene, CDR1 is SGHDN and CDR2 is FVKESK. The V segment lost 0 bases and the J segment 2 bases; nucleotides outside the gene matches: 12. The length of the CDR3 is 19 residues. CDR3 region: CASSQDRWARTSTYNEQFF. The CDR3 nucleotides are TGTGCCAGCAGCCAAGATCGGTGGGCTAGGACTAGCACCTACAATGAGCAGTTCTTC.

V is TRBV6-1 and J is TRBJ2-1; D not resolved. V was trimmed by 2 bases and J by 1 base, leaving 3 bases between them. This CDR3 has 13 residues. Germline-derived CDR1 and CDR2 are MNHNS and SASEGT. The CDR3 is CASSELSYNEQFF. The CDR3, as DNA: TGTGCCAGCAGTGAACTTTCCTACAATGAGCAGTTCTTC.

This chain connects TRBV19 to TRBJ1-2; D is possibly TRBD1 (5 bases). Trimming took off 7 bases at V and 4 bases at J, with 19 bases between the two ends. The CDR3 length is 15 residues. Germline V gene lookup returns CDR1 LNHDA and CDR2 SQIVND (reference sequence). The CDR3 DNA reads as TGTGCCAGTACCGCAATCCCGACAGCTTCCTATGGCTACACCTTC. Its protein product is CASTAIPTASYGYTF.

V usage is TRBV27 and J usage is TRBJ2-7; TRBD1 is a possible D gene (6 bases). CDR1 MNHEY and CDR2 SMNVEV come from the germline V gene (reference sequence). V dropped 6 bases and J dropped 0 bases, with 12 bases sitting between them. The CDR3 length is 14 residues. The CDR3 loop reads CASSFTGFSYEQYF. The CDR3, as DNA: TGTGCCAGCAGCTTTACAGGGTTCTCCTACGAGCAGTACTTC.

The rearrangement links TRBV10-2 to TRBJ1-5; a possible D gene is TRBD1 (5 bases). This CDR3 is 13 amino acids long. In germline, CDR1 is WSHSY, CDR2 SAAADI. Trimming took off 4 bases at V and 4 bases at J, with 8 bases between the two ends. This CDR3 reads CASSVQGNQPQHF. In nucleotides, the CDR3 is TGCGCCAGCAGTGTGCAGGGTAATCAGCCCCAGCATTTT.

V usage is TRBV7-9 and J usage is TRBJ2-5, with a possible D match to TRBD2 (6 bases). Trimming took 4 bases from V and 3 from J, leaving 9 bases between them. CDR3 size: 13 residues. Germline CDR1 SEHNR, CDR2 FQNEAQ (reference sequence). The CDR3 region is CASSSGLKETQYF. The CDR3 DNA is TGTGCCAGCAGCTCGGGACTCAAAGAGACCCAGTACTTC.

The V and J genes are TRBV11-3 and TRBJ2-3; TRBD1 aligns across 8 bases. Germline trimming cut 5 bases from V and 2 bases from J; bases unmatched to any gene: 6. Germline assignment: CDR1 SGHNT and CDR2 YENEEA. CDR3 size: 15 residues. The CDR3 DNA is TGTGCCAGCAGCCTGACAGGGGAGGACACAGATACGCAGTATTTT. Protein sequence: CASSLTGEDTDTQYF. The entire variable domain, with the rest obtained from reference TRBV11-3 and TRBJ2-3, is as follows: EAGVVQSPRYKIIEKKQPVAFWCNPISGHNTLYWYLQNLGQGPELLIRYENEEAVDDSQLPKDRFSAERLKGVDSTLKIQPAELGDSAVYLCASSLTGEDTDTQYFGPGTRLTVL.

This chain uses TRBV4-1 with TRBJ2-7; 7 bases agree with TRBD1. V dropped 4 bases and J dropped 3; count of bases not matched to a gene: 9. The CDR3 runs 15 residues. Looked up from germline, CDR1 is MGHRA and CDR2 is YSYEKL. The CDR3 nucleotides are TGCGCCAGCAGCCCAGTCCCGGGACAGAGCTACGAGCAGTACTTC. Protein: CASSPVPGQSYEQYF.

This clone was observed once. The CDR3 DNA reads as TGTGCCACCAGCTCCCACAGGGCGAGCGGCTACACCTTC. Translating gives CATSSHRASGYTF. The chain joins TRBV15 to TRBJ1-2; the D gene is possibly TRBD1 (6 bases). The CDR3 loop spans 13 amino acids. Between the trimmed V and J ends, which lost 5 bases and 8 bases, there was a span of 15 bases. The germline CDR1 and CDR2 sequences are LNHNV and YYDKDF (reference sequence). The full variable domain, rest sourced from reference TRBV15 and TRBJ1-2, is DAMVIQNPRYQVTQFGKPVTLSCSQTLNHNVMYWYQQKSSQAPKLLFHYYDKDFNNEADTPDNFQSRRPNTSFCFLDIRSPGLGDTAMYLCATSSHRASGYTFGSGTRLTVV.

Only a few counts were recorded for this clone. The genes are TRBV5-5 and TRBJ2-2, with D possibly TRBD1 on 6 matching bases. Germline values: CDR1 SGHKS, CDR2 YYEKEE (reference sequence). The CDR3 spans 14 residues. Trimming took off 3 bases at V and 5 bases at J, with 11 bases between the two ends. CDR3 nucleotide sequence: TGTGCCAGCAGCTCAAAGACAGGTACCGGGGAGCTGTTTTTT. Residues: CASSSKTGTGELFF.

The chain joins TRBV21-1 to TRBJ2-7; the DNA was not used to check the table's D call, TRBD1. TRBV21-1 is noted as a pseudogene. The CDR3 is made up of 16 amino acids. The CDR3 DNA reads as TGTGCCAGCAGCAAAGTTCCGACAGTGAGCTCCTACGAGCAGTACTTC. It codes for CASSKVPTVSSYEQYF.

CDR3 in amino acids: CATSPLALEYTDTQYF. The CDR3 DNA reads as TGTGCCACATCTCCCTTGGCCCTAGAATATACTGATACGCAGTATTTT. The chain recombines TRBV28 with TRBJ2-3; no definite D call. The CDR3 length is 16 residues. The germline CDR1 and CDR2 sequences are MDHEN and SYDVKM. V was clipped by 10 bases and J by 6 bases, with 26 bases between them.

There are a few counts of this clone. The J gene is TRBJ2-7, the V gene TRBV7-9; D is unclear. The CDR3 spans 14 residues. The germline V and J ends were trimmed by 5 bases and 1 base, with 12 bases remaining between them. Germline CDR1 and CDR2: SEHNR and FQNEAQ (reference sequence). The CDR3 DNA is TGTGCCAGCAGCCCACACAGTAGGTCCTACGAGCAGTACTTC. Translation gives CASSPHSRSYEQYF. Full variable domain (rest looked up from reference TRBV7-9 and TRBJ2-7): DTGVSQNPRHKITKRGQNVTFRCDPISEHNRLYWYRQTLGQGPEFLTYFQNEAQLEKSRLLSDRFSAERPKGSFSTLEIQRTEQGDSAMYLCASSPHSRSYEQYFGPGTRLTVT.

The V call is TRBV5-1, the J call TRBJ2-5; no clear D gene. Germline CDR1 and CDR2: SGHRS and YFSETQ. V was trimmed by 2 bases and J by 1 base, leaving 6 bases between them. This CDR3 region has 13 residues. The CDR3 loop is CASSFTGQETQYF. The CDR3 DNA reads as TGCGCCAGCAGCTTTACGGGCCAAGAGACCCAGTACTTC.

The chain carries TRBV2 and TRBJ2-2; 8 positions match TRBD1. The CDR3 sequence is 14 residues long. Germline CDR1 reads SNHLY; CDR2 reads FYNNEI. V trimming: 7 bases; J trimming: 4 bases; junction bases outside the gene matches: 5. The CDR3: CASTRQGSTGELFF. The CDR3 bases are TGTGCCAGCACACGACAGGGGAGCACCGGGGAGCTGTTTTTT.

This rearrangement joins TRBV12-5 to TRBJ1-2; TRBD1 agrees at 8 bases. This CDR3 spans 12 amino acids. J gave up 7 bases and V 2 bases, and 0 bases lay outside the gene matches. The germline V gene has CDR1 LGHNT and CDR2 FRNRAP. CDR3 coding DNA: TGTGCTAGTGGTTTGACAGGGGGTGGCTACACCTTC. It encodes CASGLTGGGYTF.